Sequencing of this T cell receptor (beta chain) was carried out in a study of OX40 agonist ivuxolimab in advanced cancers. About the study: Partial responses were recorded for three patients, including one with hepatocellular carcinoma and two with cutaneous melanoma.

TCRdb's table, derived via immunoSEQ multiplex PCR, lists solely in-frame clones and lacks some. The sample has some 100,000 clones, 80% to 85% seen once. Regarding the study as a whole: Clonal expansion from baseline to week 6 occurred in both CD4+ and CD8+ T cells. CD8+ T cells averaged more expanded clones than CD4+.

Germline CDR1 is SGHRS and CDR2 is YFSETQ. Trimming cost V 4 bases and J 2 bases; bases outside gene matches: 8. This CDR3 region has 15 residues. As for this clone: The antigen remains undetermined.

This receptor was identified in an adult with an advanced solid tumor such as melanoma, head and neck, liver or kidney cancer. The specimen was CD4+ or CD8+ T cells sorted from blood, collected in a trial of the OX40 agonist ivuxolimab. The chain uses TRBV5-1 and TRBJ1-1; 7 bases line up with TRBD1. Written as DNA, the CDR3 is TGCGCCAGCAGCCCCCATGGACAGGTTAACACTGAAGCTTTCTTT. Its protein is CASSPHGQVNTEAFF.